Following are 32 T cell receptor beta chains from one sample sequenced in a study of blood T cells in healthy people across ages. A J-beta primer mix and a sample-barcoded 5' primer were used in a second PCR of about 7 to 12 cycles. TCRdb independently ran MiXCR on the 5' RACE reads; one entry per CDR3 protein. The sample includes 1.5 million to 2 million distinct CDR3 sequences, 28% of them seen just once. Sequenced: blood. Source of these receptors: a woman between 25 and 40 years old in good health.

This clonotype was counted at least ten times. The CDR3 sequence is CASSVEVQPYNEQFF. The CDR3 DNA sequence: TGTGCCAGCAGCGTAGAGGTCCAGCCTTACAATGAGCAGTTCTTC. This chain links TRBV9 with TRBJ2-1; D gene ambiguous. The V end was cut by 0 bases, the J end by 4 bases, with 11 bases between. The CDR3 loop spans 15 amino acids. Per the germline V gene, CDR1 is SGDLS and CDR2 is YYNGEE.

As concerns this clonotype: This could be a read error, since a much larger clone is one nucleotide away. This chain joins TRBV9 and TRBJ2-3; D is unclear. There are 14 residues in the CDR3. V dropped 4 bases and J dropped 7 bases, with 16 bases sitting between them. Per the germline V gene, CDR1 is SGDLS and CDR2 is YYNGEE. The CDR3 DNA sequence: TGTGCCAGCAGCCCCTCCTCCCTAGACAATACGCAGTATTTT. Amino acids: CASSPSSLDNTQYF. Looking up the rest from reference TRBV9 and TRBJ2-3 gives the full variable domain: DSGVTQTPKHLITATGQRVTLRCSPRSGDLSVYWYQQSLDQGLQFLIQYYNGEERAKGNILERFSAQQFPDLHSELNLSSLELGDSALYFCASSPSSLDNTQYFGPGTRLTVL.

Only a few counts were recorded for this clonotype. The chain's CDR3 is CASGRDRGDYEQYF. The CDR3 nucleotides read TGCGCCAGCGGCCGGGACAGGGGTGACTACGAGCAGTACTTC. The V gene is TRBV5-1, the J gene TRBJ2-7; 10 bases agree with TRBD1. Losses at the gene ends were 7 bases for V and 3 bases for J; bases not matched to a gene: 7. The CDR3 is 14 amino acids. CDR1 SGHRS and CDR2 YFSETQ come from the germline V gene.

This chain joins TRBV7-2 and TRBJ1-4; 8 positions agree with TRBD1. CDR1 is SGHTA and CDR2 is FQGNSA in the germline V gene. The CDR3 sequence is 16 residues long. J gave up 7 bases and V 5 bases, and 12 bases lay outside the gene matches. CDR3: CASSQSPGGGVEKLFF. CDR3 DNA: TGTGCCAGCAGCCAAAGTCCAGGGGGCGGAGTTGAAAAACTGTTTTTT.

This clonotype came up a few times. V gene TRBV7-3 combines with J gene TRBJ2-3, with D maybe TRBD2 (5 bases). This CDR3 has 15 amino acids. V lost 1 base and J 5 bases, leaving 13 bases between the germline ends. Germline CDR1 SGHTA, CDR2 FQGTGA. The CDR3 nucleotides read TGTGCCAGCAGCTTAATGGGCGGGCAACGAGATACGCAGTATTTT. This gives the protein CASSLMGGQRDTQYF.

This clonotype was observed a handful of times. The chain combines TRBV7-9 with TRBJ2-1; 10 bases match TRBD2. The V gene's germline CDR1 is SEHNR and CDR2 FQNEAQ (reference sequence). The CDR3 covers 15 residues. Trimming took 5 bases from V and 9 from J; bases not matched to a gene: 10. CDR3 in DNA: TGTGCCAGCAGCCCGGAAAGCGGGAGGGCCTTTGAGCAGTTCTTC. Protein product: CASSPESGRAFEQFF.

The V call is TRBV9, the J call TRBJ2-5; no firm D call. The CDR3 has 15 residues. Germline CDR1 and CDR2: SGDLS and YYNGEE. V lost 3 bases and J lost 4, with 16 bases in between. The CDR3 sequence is CASSAGSGPGETQYF. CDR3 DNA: TGTGCCAGCAGCGCCGGTTCGGGCCCGGGAGAGACCCAGTACTTC.

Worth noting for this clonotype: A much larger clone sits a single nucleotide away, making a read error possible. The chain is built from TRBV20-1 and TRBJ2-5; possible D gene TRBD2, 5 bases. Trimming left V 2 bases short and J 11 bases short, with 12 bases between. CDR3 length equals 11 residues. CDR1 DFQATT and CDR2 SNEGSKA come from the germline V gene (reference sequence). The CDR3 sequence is CSARRRGEQYF. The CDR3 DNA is TGCAGTGCTAGACGACGGGGAGAGCAGTACTTC.

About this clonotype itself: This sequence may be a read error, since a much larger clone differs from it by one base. CDR3 sequence: CVISDPGLASTYEQYF. The CDR3 DNA follows: TGTGTCATCAGTGATCCCGGACTAGCGTCAACCTACGAGCAGTACTTC. The chain joins TRBV10-3 to TRBJ2-7; 9 bases agree with TRBD2. The CDR3 is 16 residues long. Germline assignment: CDR1 ENHRY and CDR2 SYGVKD.

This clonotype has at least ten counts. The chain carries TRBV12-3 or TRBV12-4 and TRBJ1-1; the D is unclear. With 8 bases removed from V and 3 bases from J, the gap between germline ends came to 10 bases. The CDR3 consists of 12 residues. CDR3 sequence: CASRLTYTEAFF. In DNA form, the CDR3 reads TGTGCCAGCCGACTAACCTACACTGAAGCTTTCTTT.

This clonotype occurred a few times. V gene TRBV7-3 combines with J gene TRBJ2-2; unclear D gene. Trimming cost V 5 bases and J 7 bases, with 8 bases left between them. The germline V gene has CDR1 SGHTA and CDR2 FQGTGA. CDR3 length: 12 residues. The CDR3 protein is CASSAPNGELFF. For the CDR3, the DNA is TGTGCCAGCAGCGCACCTAACGGGGAGCTGTTTTTT.

The CDR3 region is CASSLRTVRAKNIQYF. CDR3 DNA sequence: TGTGCCAGCAGTTTACGGACAGTTCGAGCCAAAAACATTCAGTACTTC. J is TRBJ2-4 and V is TRBV12-3 or TRBV12-4; possible D gene TRBD1, 6 bases. The CDR3 has 16 amino acids. Trimming pared 2 bases from V and 0 bases from J, leaving 11 bases between.

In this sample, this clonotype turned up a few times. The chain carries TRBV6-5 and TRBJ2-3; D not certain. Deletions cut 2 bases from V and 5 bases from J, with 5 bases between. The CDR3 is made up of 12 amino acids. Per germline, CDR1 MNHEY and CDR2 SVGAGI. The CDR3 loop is CASSYERDTQYF. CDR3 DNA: TGTGCCAGCAGTTACGAGAGAGATACGCAGTATTTT.

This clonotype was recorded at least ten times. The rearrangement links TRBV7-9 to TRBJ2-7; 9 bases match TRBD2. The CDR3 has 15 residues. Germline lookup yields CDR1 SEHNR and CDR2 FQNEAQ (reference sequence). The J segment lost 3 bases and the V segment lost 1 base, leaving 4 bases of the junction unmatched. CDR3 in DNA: TGTGCCAGCAGCTTAGAGCAGCGGGGGGTCTACGAGCAGTACTTC. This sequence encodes CASSLEQRGVYEQYF.

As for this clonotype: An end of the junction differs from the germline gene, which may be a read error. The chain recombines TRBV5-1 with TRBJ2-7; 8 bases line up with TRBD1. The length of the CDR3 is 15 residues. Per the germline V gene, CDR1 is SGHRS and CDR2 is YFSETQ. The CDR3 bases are TGCGCCGGCAGCTTGGTTGCGGACAGGGAAGGCGAGCAGTACTTC. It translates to CAGSLVADREGEQYF.

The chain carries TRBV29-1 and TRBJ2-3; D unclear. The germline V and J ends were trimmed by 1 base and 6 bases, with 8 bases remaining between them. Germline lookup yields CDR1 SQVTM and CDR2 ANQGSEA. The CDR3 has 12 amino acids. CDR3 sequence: CSVEVSRDTQYF. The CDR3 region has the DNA TGCAGCGTTGAAGTCAGTCGTGATACGCAGTATTTT.

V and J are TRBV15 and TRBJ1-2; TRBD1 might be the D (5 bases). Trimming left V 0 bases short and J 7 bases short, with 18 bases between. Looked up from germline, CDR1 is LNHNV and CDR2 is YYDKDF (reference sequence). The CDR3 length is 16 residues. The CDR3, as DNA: TGTGCCACCAGCAGAGATAGTACCCAGGGAGGATGTGGCTACACCTTC. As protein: CATSRDSTQGGCGYTF.

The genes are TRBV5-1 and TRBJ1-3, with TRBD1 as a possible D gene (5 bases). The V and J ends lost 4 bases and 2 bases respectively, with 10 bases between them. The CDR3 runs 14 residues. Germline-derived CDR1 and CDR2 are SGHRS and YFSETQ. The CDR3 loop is CASSGAGAGNTIYF. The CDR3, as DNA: TGCGCCAGCAGCGGTGCGGGGGCTGGAAACACCATATATTTT.

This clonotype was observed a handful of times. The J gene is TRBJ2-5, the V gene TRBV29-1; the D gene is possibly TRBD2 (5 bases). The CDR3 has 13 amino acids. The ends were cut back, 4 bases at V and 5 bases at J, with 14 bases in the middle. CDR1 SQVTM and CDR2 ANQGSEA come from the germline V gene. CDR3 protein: CSVGSKAEETQYF. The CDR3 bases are TGCAGCGTTGGCAGCAAAGCGGAGGAGACCCAGTACTTC.

Written as DNA, the CDR3 is TGTGCCAGCAGCCAAGAGTCGGGGACGAACACTGAAGCTTTCTTT. Its translation: CASSQESGTNTEAFF. The gene calls are TRBV4-2 and TRBJ1-1, with D possibly matching TRBD1 (5 bases). Germline CDR1 reads LGHNA; CDR2 reads YNFKEQ. V gave up 0 bases and J gave up 1 base, with 9 bases separating them. The CDR3 runs 15 residues.

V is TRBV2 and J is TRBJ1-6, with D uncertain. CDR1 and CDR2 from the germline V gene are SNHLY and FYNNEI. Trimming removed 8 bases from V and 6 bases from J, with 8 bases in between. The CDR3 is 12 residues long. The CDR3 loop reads CASEEVNSPLHF. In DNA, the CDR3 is TGTGCCAGCGAAGAAGTTAATTCACCCCTCCACTTT.

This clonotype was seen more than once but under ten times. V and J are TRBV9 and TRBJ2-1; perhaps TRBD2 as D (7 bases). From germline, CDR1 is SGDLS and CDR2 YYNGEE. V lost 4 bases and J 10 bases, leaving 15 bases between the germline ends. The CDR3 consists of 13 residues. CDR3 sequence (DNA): TGTGCCAGCAGCCAGGGTCGGGGGGCGGAGCAGTTCTTC. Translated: CASSQGRGAEQFF.

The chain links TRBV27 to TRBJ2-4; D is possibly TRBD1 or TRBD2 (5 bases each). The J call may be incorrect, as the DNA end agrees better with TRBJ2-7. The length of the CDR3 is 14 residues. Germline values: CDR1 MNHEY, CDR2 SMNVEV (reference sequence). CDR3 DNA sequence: TGTGCCAGCAGTAACCGGGACCGGTATCCCGAGCAGTACTTC. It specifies CASSNRDRYPEQYF.

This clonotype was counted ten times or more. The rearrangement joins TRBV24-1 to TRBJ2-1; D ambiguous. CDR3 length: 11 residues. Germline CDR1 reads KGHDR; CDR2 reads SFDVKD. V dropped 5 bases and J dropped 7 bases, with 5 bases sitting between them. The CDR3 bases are TGTGCCACCAGTGCCAGAAATGAGCAGTTCTTC. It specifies CATSARNEQFF.

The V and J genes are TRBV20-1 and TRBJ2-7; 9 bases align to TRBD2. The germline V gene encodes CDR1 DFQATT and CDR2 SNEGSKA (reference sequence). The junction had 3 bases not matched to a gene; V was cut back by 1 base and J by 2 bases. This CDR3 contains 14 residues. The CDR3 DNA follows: TGCAGTGCTAGAGTCCAGCGGGAGGCCTACGAGCAGTACTTC. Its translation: CSARVQREAYEQYF.

The CDR3: CASSRAEGGGYEQYF. CDR3 sequence (DNA): TGCGCCAGCAGCCGAGCGGAGGGAGGAGGCTACGAGCAGTACTTC. The V call is TRBV4-3, the J call TRBJ2-7; D might be TRBD2 (6 bases). This CDR3 has 15 residues. From germline, CDR1 is LGHNA and CDR2 YSLEER. V dropped 4 bases and J dropped 3 bases, with 16 bases sitting between them.

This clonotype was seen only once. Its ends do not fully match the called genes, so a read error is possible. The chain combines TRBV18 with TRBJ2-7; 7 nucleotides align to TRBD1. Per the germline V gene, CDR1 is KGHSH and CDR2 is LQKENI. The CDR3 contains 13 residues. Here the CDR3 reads CAGSLGQTYEQYF. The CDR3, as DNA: TGTGCCGGCTCATTGGGACAGACCTACGAGCAGTACTTC. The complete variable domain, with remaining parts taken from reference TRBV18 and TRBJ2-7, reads NAGVMQNPRHLVRRRGQEARLRCSPMKGHSHVYWYRQLPEEGLKFMVYLQKENIIDESGMPKERFSAEFPKEGPSILRIQQVVRGDSAAYFCAGSLGQTYEQYFGPGTRLTVT.

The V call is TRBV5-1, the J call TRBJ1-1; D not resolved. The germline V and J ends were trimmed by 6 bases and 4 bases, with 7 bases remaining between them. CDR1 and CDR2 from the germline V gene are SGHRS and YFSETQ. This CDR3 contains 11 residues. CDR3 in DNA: TGCGCCAGCATCTTCTCCACTGAAGCTTTCTTT. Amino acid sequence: CASIFSTEAFF.

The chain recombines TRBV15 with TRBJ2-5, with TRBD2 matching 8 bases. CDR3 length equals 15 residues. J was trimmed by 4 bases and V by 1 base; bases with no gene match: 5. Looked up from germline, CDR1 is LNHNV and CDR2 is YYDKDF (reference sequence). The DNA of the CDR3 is TGTGCCACCAGCAGAGCTTCGGGGGGGCGAGAGACCCAGTACTTC. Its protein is CATSRASGGRETQYF.

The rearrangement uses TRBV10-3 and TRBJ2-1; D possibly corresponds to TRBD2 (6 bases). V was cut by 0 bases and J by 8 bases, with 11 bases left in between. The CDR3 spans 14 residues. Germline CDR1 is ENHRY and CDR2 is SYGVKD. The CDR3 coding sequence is TGTGCCATCAGTGAGTCTGGCGGGGTATATGAGCAGTTCTTC. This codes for CAISESGGVYEQFF.

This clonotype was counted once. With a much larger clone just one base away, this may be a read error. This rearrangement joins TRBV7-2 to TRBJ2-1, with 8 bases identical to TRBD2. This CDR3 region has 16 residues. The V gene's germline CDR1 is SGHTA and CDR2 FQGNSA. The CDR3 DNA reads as TGTGCCAGCAGCCCTTGGCTAGCGGGCTCCTACAATGAGGAGTTCTTC. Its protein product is CASSPWLAGSYNEEFF.

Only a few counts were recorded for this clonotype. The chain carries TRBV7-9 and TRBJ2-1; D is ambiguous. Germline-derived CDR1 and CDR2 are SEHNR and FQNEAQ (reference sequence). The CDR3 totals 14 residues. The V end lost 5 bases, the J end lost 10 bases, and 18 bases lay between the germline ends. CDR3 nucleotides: TGTGCCAGCAGCCCAAGGGCGGATACTTACGAGCAGTTCTTC. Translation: CASSPRADTYEQFF.